Following are 27 T cell receptor beta chains from one sample sequenced in a study of PD-1 blockade in classical Hodgkin lymphoma. Stated time point: cycle 4 day 1 (C4D1), after less than 7 weeks of nivolumab. All patients relapsed after autologous stem cell transplantation, and brentuximab vedotin exposure varied. Assay used: immunoSEQ multiplex PCR; TCRdb lists only in-frame clones, some missing. Of about 25,000 clones in the sample, approximately 70% were seen once. The sample consisted of peripheral blood mononuclear cells (PBMCs), taken before the fourth cycle of nivolumab. The receptors come from a human donor with classical Hodgkin lymphoma.

The V call is TRBV11-2, the J call TRBJ2-7; D is uncertain. This CDR3 contains 10 residues. V dropped 5 bases and J dropped 7 bases, with 6 bases sitting between them. From germline, CDR1 is SGHAT and CDR2 FQNNGV. The CDR3 DNA sequence: TGTGCCAGCAGCCACGGTGAGCAGTACGTC. Translating gives CASSHGEQYV.

This clone was seen a single time. The V gene is TRBV18, the J gene TRBJ2-3; 8 bases map to TRBD2. V trimming: 3 bases; J trimming: 1 base; junction bases outside the gene matches: 12. The V gene's germline CDR1 is KGHSH and CDR2 LQKENI. This CDR3 contains 18 residues. CDR3 protein: CASSPQPFVRGGTDTQYF. CDR3 DNA sequence: TGTGCCAGCTCACCCCAGCCGTTTGTGCGGGGGGGCACAGATACGCAGTATTTT.

The genes are TRBV10-1 and TRBJ1-2, with TRBD1 as a possible D gene (6 bases). This CDR3 spans 16 amino acids. With 0 bases removed from V and 2 bases from J, the gap between germline ends came to 13 bases. CDR1 and CDR2 from the germline V gene are WNHNN and SYGVQD (reference sequence). Here the CDR3 reads CASSESSGASNYGYTF. The CDR3 nucleotides read TGCGCCAGCAGTGAGTCGTCGGGGGCATCCAACTATGGCTACACCTTC.

This rearrangement joins TRBV11-2 to TRBJ1-1; D remains unclear. Germline CDR1 and CDR2: SGHAT and FQNNGV. This CDR3 contains 16 residues. Between the trimmed V and J ends, which lost 0 bases and 1 base, there was a span of 12 bases. CDR3 loop: CASSLEFSVRNTEAFF. DNA for the CDR3: TGTGCCAGCAGCTTAGAGTTCTCCGTGAGGAACACTGAAGCTTTCTTT.

This clone was found once. The V call is TRBV7-8, the J call TRBJ2-3; 10 nucleotides line up with TRBD1. V gave up 5 bases and J gave up 4 bases; unmatched junction bases: 6. The CDR3 contains 15 residues. Germline loops: CDR1 SGHVS, CDR2 FQNEAQ. CDR3 bases: TGTGCCAGCAGCGCCCGGACAGGGGGGGCAGATACGCAGTATTTT. It translates to CASSARTGGADTQYF.

The rearrangement links TRBV5-1 to TRBJ1-3, with a weak D call TRBD1 (6 bases). This CDR3 has 14 amino acids. Per germline, CDR1 SGHRS and CDR2 YFSETQ. The ends were cut back, 3 bases at V and 3 bases at J, with 10 bases in the middle. The CDR3 is CASSSQGDGNTIYF. The CDR3 DNA is TGCGCCAGCAGCTCACAGGGAGATGGAAACACCATATATTTT.

The chain carries TRBV7-2 and TRBJ2-3, with 10 bases that match TRBD2. J was trimmed by 7 bases and V by 1 base; bases with no gene match: 8. In germline, CDR1 is SGHTA, CDR2 FQGNSA. The CDR3 length is 16 residues. The CDR3 reads CASSLGPSGGENTQYF. The DNA of the CDR3 is TGTGCCAGCAGCTTAGGTCCCAGCGGGGGGGAAAATACGCAGTATTTT.

This clone has more than one count but fewer than ten. The CDR3 DNA reads as TGCAGCGTTGAAGGGTCTGGAAACACCATATATTTT. Amino acids: CSVEGSGNTIYF. The V call is TRBV29-1, the J call TRBJ1-3; D is unresolved. Germline CDR1 is SQVTM and CDR2 is ANQGSEA. The CDR3 contains 12 residues. V was cut by 1 base and J by 1 base, with 2 bases left in between.

This clone was seen just once. The chain is built from TRBV2 and TRBJ1-2; D is unclear. Germline V gene data show CDR1 as SNHLY and CDR2 as FYNNEI. The CDR3 runs 14 residues. V lost 3 bases to trimming and J lost 4 bases, with 12 bases between them. The CDR3 DNA reads as TGTGCCAGCAGTGAGGGAGCCTCTATCTATGGCTACACCTTC. This sequence encodes CASSEGASIYGYTF.

The V and J genes are TRBV5-1 and TRBJ1-2; the D is unclear. V lost 0 bases to trimming and J lost 7 bases, with 13 bases between them. This CDR3 region has 14 residues. Per germline, CDR1 SGHRS and CDR2 YFSETQ. CDR3 sequence reads: CASSLDTGSSGYTF. The CDR3 DNA is TGCGCCAGCAGCTTGGATACGGGTTCAAGTGGCTACACCTTC.

The V and J genes are TRBV5-4 and TRBJ2-4, with 9 nucleotides matching TRBD1. With V trimmed by 4 bases and J by 6 bases, 5 bases remained unmatched. Germline V gives CDR1 SGHNT, CDR2 YYREEE (reference sequence). The CDR3 consists of 14 residues. The CDR3 sequence: CASSPQGARNIQYF. In DNA, the CDR3 is TGTGCCAGCAGCCCACAGGGGGCGAGAAACATTCAGTACTTC. Drawing the rest from reference TRBV5-4 and TRBJ2-4, the complete variable domain is ETGVTQSPTHLIKTRGQQVTLRCSSQSGHNTVSWYQQALGQGPQFIFQYYREEENGRGNFPPRFSGLQFPNYSSELNVNALELDDSALYLCASSPQGARNIQYFGAGTRLSVL.

The genes are TRBV30 and TRBJ1-6; D unresolved. Per the germline V gene, CDR1 is GTSNPN and CDR2 is SVGIG (reference sequence). CDR3 size: 14 residues. V was clipped by 3 bases and J by 3 bases, with 9 bases between them. CDR3 amino acids: CAWRSRGYNSPLHF. The CDR3 region has the DNA TGTGCCTGGAGGTCCCGTGGCTATAATTCACCCCTCCACTTT.

This chain links TRBV6-5 with TRBJ2-1; the match to TRBD2 covers 14 bases. Germline trimming cut 2 bases from V and 9 bases from J; bases unmatched to any gene: 6. This CDR3 has 16 residues. Germline V CDR1 and CDR2: MNHEY, SVGAGI. CDR3 DNA: TGTGCCAGCAGTTACCAGACTAGCGGGGGGGTGGGTGAGCAGTTCTTC. It specifies CASSYQTSGGVGEQFF.

The genes are TRBV7-3 and TRBJ2-1; D not certain. This CDR3 has 13 residues. Trimming removed 5 bases from V and 11 bases from J, with 16 bases in between. From germline, CDR1 is SGHTA and CDR2 FQGTGA. The CDR3 sequence is CASSPTRLGQQFF. The CDR3 nucleotides are TGTGCCAGCAGCCCGACCAGACTTGGTCAGCAGTTCTTC.

The rearrangement links TRBV28 to TRBJ2-3, with D perhaps TRBD1 or TRBD2 (5 bases each). The V end lost 7 bases, the J end lost 4 bases, and 12 bases lay between the germline ends. This CDR3 has 13 residues. Germline assignment: CDR1 MDHEN and CDR2 SYDVKM. The CDR3 DNA sequence: TGTGCCAGCACCCCCGGGACGCCAGATACGCAGTATTTT. Its translation is CASTPGTPDTQYF.

This clone was seen a single time. The V gene is TRBV7-1, the J gene TRBJ1-2; D call uncertain. TRBV7-1 is classed as an ORF, of uncertain function. The CDR3 covers 12 residues. Trimming stripped 4 bases from V and 6 bases from J, with 9 bases between. CDR3 nucleotide sequence: TGTGCCAGCAGCTTGACCGACGATGGCTACACCTTC. Protein sequence: CASSLTDDGYTF.

The J gene is TRBJ2-7, the V gene TRBV11-2; tentative D call: TRBD2 (7 bases). Trimming removed 1 base from V and 2 bases from J, with 9 bases in between. Germline assignment: CDR1 SGHAT and CDR2 FQNNGV. The length of the CDR3 is 14 residues. In DNA, the CDR3 is TGTGCCAGCAGCTTAGCGGGGGGCACCTACGAGCAGTACTTC. Translating it yields CASSLAGGTYEQYF.

V usage is TRBV30 and J usage is TRBJ1-5; D is undetermined. This CDR3 is built from 14 residues. The ends were cut back, 5 bases at V and 3 bases at J, with 14 bases in the middle. Germline CDR1 reads GTSNPN; CDR2 reads SVGIG (reference sequence). The DNA of the CDR3 is TGTGCCTGGGGTCCCGACATCAACAATCAGCCCCAGCATTTT. It encodes CAWGPDINNQPQHF.

CDR3 amino acids: CASSTGQGTFGYTF. The CDR3 DNA reads TGTGCCAGCAGTACAGGACAGGGGACCTTTGGCTACACCTTC. The rearrangement uses TRBV28 and TRBJ1-2, with TRBD1 matching 9 bases. Germline V gene data show CDR1 as MDHEN and CDR2 as SYDVKM. The CDR3 covers 14 residues. Germline trimming cut 5 bases from V and 7 bases from J; bases unmatched to any gene: 8.

The rearrangement links TRBV28 to TRBJ1-2; TRBD1 matches 8 bases. Germline assignment: CDR1 MDHEN and CDR2 SYDVKM. J was trimmed by 3 bases and V by 5 bases; bases with no gene match: 8. The CDR3 is made up of 15 amino acids. Written as DNA, the CDR3 is TGTGCCAGCAGTCCGGACAGGGTGATGTACTATGGCTACACCTTC. Protein product: CASSPDRVMYYGYTF.

This clone was counted a few times. The chain employs TRBV4-3 and TRBJ1-3; D ambiguous. Germline CDR1 reads LGHNA; CDR2 reads YSLEER. Trimming removed 0 bases at V and 6 bases at J, with 15 bases between. The CDR3 spans 16 residues. The CDR3 region has the DNA TGCGCCAGCAGCCAAGATACGAGGCCCCCGGAAAACACCATATATTTT. Its translation: CASSQDTRPPENTIYF.

The chain combines TRBV28 with TRBJ1-5; D remains unclear. CDR3 size: 15 residues. Per the germline V gene, CDR1 is MDHEN and CDR2 is SYDVKM. V dropped 3 bases and J dropped 0 bases, with 9 bases sitting between them. In DNA form, the CDR3 reads TGTGCCAGCAGTTTTAGCACATATAGCAATCAGCCCCAGCATTTT. Amino acid sequence: CASSFSTYSNQPQHF.

The chain carries TRBV6-5 and TRBJ2-4; TRBD2 matches 13 bases. The ends lost 10 bases at V and 5 bases at J; junction bases unmatched: 8. Germline V gene sequence: CDR1 MNHEY, CDR2 SVGAGI. CDR3 length: 15 amino acids. In DNA form, the CDR3 reads TGTGCCACCCGACGGACTAGCGGGGGAGAAAACATTCAGTACTTC. Its protein is CATRRTSGGENIQYF.

The chain uses TRBV6-6 and TRBJ1-2; 8 bases agree with TRBD1. Trimming took 6 bases from V and 5 from J; bases not matched to a gene: 2. The CDR3 loop spans 12 amino acids. CDR1 is MNHNY, CDR2 SVGAGI, per germline (reference sequence). Here the CDR3 reads CASRTGEYGYTF. In DNA form, the CDR3 reads TGTGCCAGCAGGACAGGGGAATATGGCTACACCTTC.

The chain links TRBV9 to TRBJ1-2; D call uncertain. The CDR3 length is 16 residues. Deletions cut 3 bases from V and 2 bases from J, with 17 bases between. Per the germline V gene, CDR1 is SGDLS and CDR2 is YYNGEE. CDR3: CASSGGAGSRNYGYTF. Written as DNA, the CDR3 is TGTGCCAGCAGCGGAGGTGCGGGAAGTAGGAACTATGGCTACACCTTC. Supplemented by reference TRBV9 and TRBJ1-2, the full variable domain reads DSGVTQTPKHLITATGQRVTLRCSPRSGDLSVYWYQQSLDQGLQFLIQYYNGEERAKGNILERFSAQQFPDLHSELNLSSLELGDSALYFCASSGGAGSRNYGYTFGSGTRLTVV.

The V gene is TRBV28, the J gene TRBJ1-2; D not certain. The germline V gene encodes CDR1 MDHEN and CDR2 SYDVKM. This CDR3 comprises 12 residues. V dropped 5 bases and J dropped 5 bases, with 9 bases sitting between them. CDR3 DNA sequence: TGTGCCAGCAGTCTCCGGCTTTATGGCTACACCTTC. It codes for CASSLRLYGYTF.

The chain uses TRBV11-1 and TRBJ2-2; 8 nucleotides agree with TRBD1. V shed 5 bases, J shed 3 bases, and the junction held 8 bases outside the gene matches. The germline V gene has CDR1 SGHAT and CDR2 FQDESV (reference sequence). The CDR3 consists of 16 residues. CDR3 amino acids: CASSQRDRGDTGELFF. The CDR3 DNA is TGTGCCAGCAGCCAACGAGACAGGGGAGACACCGGGGAGCTGTTTTTT.